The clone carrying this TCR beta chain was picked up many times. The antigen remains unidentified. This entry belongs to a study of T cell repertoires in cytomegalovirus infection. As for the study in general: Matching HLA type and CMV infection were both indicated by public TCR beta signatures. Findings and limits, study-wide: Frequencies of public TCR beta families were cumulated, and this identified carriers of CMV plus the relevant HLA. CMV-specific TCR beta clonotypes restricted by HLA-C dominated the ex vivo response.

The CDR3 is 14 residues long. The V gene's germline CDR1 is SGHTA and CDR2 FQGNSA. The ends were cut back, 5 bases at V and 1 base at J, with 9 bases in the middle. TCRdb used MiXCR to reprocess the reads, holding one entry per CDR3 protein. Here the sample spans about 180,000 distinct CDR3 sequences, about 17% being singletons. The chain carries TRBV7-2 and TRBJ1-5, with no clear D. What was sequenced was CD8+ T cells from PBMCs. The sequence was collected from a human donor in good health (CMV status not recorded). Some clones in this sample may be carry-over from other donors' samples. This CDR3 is CASSVWESNQPQHF. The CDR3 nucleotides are TGTGCCAGCAGCGTGTGGGAAAGCAATCAGCCCCAGCATTTT.